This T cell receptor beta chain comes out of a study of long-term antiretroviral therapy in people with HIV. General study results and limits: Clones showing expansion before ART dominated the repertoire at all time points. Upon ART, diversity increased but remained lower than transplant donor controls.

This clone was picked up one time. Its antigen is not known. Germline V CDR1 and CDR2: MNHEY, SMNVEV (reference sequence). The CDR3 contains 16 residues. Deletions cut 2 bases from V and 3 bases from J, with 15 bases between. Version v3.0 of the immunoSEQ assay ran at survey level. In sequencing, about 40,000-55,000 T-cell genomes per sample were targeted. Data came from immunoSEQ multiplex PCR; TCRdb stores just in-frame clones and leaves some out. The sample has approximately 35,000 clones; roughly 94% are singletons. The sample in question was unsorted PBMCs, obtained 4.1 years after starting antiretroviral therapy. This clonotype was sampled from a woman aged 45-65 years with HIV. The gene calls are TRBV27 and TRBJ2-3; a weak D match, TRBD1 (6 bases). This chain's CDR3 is CASSLPTGRVTDTQYF. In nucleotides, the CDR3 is TGTGCCAGCAGTTTACCTACAGGGAGAGTTACAGATACGCAGTATTTT.